A single sample gave rise to the 20 T cell receptor beta chains below, sequenced in a study of cytomegalovirus exposure and HLA in healthy donors. The method was immunoSEQ multiplex PCR; TCRdb's version includes in-frame clones alone and lacks a portion of them. The sample lists fewer than 120,000 clones, approximately 90% occurring once. Sequencing was done on a sample of PBMCs. The receptors originated from a young woman in good health and CMV-seronegative.

This clone occurred once. The chain is built from TRBV7-9 and TRBJ2-3; TRBD2 aligns across 11 bases. Germline V gives CDR1 SEHNR, CDR2 FQNEAQ (reference sequence). Trimming took 5 bases from V and 5 from J; bases not matched to a gene: 9. The CDR3 is 16 residues long. This CDR3 reads CASSLGTSGPVDTQYF. The CDR3 DNA reads as TGTGCCAGCAGCCTCGGGACTAGCGGCCCGGTAGATACGCAGTATTTT.

This chain uses TRBV6-5 with TRBJ2-7; D may be TRBD1 (6 bases). The CDR3 totals 14 residues. Germline loops: CDR1 MNHEY, CDR2 SVGAGI. Trimming removed 6 bases from V and 1 base from J, with 13 bases in between. The CDR3 DNA is TGTGCCAGCAGCCGGGCCGGGACATCCTACGAGCAGTACTTC. This translates into CASSRAGTSYEQYF.

The CDR3 loop is CASSLNRIDRGHNEQYF. The CDR3, as DNA: TGTGCCAGCAGCCTAAATCGAATAGACAGGGGGCACAACGAGCAGTACTTC. The chain carries TRBV7-9 and TRBJ2-7, with 10 bases that match TRBD1. The CDR3 runs to 17 residues. Trimming at V came to 5 bases and at J to 5 bases, leaving 15 bases not matched to a gene. Germline loops: CDR1 SEHNR, CDR2 FQNEAQ (reference sequence).

The chain carries TRBV4-1 and TRBJ1-1; the match to TRBD1 covers 9 bases. The CDR3 spans 18 residues. V was clipped by 0 bases and J by 1 base; unmatched bases: 9. CDR1 and CDR2 (germline): MGHRA, YSYEKL. The CDR3: CASSQDIGTGRTNTEAFF. The DNA of the CDR3 is TGCGCCAGCAGCCAAGATATCGGGACAGGGCGGACGAACACTGAAGCTTTCTTT.

The chain couples TRBV7-2 to TRBJ2-7, with 15 bases aligning to TRBD2. Trimming cost V 5 bases and J 7 bases; bases outside gene matches: 15. Germline V lookup: CDR1 SGHTA, CDR2 FQGNSA. The CDR3 loop spans 18 amino acids. The CDR3 loop is CASSPIRTGLAGGGEQYF. The CDR3 DNA reads as TGTGCCAGCAGCCCGATCCGAACAGGACTAGCGGGAGGGGGTGAGCAGTACTTC.

The chain employs TRBV19 and TRBJ2-3, with D possibly matching TRBD2 (6 bases). This CDR3 has 14 residues. V was clipped by 10 bases and J by 4 bases, with 18 bases between them. CDR1 is LNHDA, CDR2 SQIVND, per germline (reference sequence). CDR3 sequence: CATHTGVEADTQYF. The CDR3 bases are TGTGCCACTCATACGGGGGTAGAAGCAGATACGCAGTATTTT.

The rearrangement joins TRBV6-9 to TRBJ1-1, with TRBD1 as a possible D gene (5 bases). With 0 bases removed from V and 3 bases from J, the gap between germline ends came to 11 bases. CDR1 is MNHGY, CDR2 SVAAGI, per germline. This CDR3 has 15 amino acids. The CDR3 region is CASSYSGHGYTEAFF. The DNA of the CDR3 is TGTGCCAGCAGTTATTCCGGACATGGGTACACTGAAGCTTTCTTT.

The rearrangement links TRBV6-5 to TRBJ1-1; 11 nucleotides agree with TRBD1. The CDR3 has 15 residues. Per germline, CDR1 MNHEY and CDR2 SVGAGI. Trimming removed 5 bases from V and 4 bases from J; junction bases left unmatched: 6. For the CDR3, the DNA is TGTGCCAGCAGTCCGCCCGGGACAGGGGGCACTGAAGCTTTCTTT. Its translation is CASSPPGTGGTEAFF.

The chain combines TRBV30 with TRBJ2-7; TRBD1 aligns across 10 bases. The CDR3 spans 14 residues. J was trimmed by 1 base and V by 7 bases; bases with no gene match: 7. Per the germline V gene, CDR1 is GTSNPN and CDR2 is SVGIG (reference sequence). CDR3 in DNA: TGTGCCTTAACCGGGACAGGGGAATCCTACGAGCAGTACTTC. Translation: CALTGTGESYEQYF.

The DNA for the CDR3 is TGTGCCAGCAGCCCGCGGGGACAGGGATACAATGAGCAGTTCTTC. Translated, it gives CASSPRGQGYNEQFF. V usage is TRBV6-5 and J usage is TRBJ2-1, with 9 positions matching TRBD1. This CDR3 has 15 residues. The V and J ends lost 6 bases and 4 bases, in that order; junction bases with no gene match: 7. Germline values: CDR1 MNHEY, CDR2 SVGAGI.

The rearrangement uses TRBV10-2 and TRBJ2-7, with D possibly TRBD1 on 6 matching bases. CDR3 length: 13 amino acids. Germline CDR1 WSHSY, CDR2 SAAADI. Trimming cost V 7 bases and J 2 bases, with 12 bases left between them. The CDR3 coding sequence is TGCGCCAGCAATACCGGACAGACCTACGAGCAGTACTTC. Protein: CASNTGQTYEQYF.

This clone was found once. The genes are TRBV6-1 and TRBJ2-3; D perhaps matches TRBD2 (6 bases). CDR1 is MNHNS and CDR2 is SASEGT in the germline V gene. This CDR3 region has 16 residues. Trimming cost V 0 bases and J 0 bases, with 10 bases left between them. The CDR3 DNA reads as TGTGCCAGCAGTGAAGCGATGGGACTGAGCACAGATACGCAGTATTTT. Amino acid sequence: CASSEAMGLSTDTQYF.

The chain joins TRBV4-3 to TRBJ1-5, with a tentative D call TRBD1 (5 bases). The germline V gene has CDR1 LGHNA and CDR2 YSLEER. This CDR3 spans 16 amino acids. Trimming left V 0 bases short and J 6 bases short, with 15 bases between. The CDR3 DNA follows: TGCGCCAGCAGCCAAGATCTTACGGGGGGAAGTCAGCCCCAGCATTTT. It encodes CASSQDLTGGSQPQHF.

The chain uses TRBV6-6 and TRBJ2-1, with 10 nucleotides matching TRBD2. Germline values: CDR1 MNHNY, CDR2 SVGAGI (reference sequence). The V segment lost 7 bases and the J segment 4 bases; nucleotides outside the gene matches: 7. The CDR3 extends over 15 amino acids. CDR3 amino acids: CASTAPLAGYNEQFF. In DNA, the CDR3 is TGTGCCAGCACGGCACCACTAGCGGGGTACAATGAGCAGTTCTTC.

The genes are TRBV27 and TRBJ2-1; D may be TRBD2 (5 bases). CDR3 length: 17 amino acids. The V and J ends lost 0 bases and 0 bases respectively, with 12 bases between them. Germline V gives CDR1 MNHEY, CDR2 SMNVEV (reference sequence). The CDR3 DNA sequence: TGTGCCAGCAGTTTATCGTTTACGGGGAACTCCTACAATGAGCAGTTCTTC. It yields the protein CASSLSFTGNSYNEQFF.

The chain joins TRBV5-6 to TRBJ2-7; tentative D call: TRBD1 (7 bases). The CDR3 is 16 residues long. Germline values: CDR1 SGHDT, CDR2 YYEEEE. The V gene lost 3 bases and the J gene lost 0 bases, with 16 bases spanning the gap. CDR3 region: CASSYDRGTVSYEQYF. The DNA of the CDR3 is TGTGCCAGCAGCTACGACCGGGGGACAGTCTCCTACGAGCAGTACTTC.

This chain links TRBV1 with TRBJ2-5; TRBD2, the D gene given by the table, was not confirmed from the DNA. TRBV1 is deemed a pseudogene. The CDR3 is made up of 15 amino acids. CDR3 sequence: CTSSQDFTSNQTQYF. CDR3 DNA: TGCACCAGCAGCCAAGATTTTACGAGCAATCAGACCCAGTACTTC.

V is TRBV9 and J is TRBJ1-1, with 9 bases matching TRBD1. From germline, CDR1 is SGDLS and CDR2 YYNGEE. The CDR3 runs 16 residues. With V trimmed by 0 bases and J by 1 base, 4 bases remained unmatched. CDR3 in DNA: TGTGCCAGCAGCGTAGCGGGGGACAGGGCGAACACTGAAGCTTTCTTT. This translates into CASSVAGDRANTEAFF.

V usage is TRBV6-5 and J usage is TRBJ2-3; 11 bases match TRBD1. Germline V lookup: CDR1 MNHEY, CDR2 SVGAGI. This CDR3 spans 16 amino acids. Trimming took 3 bases from V and 6 from J; bases not matched to a gene: 8. CDR3 region: CASSYTGQGVRDTQYF. CDR3 nucleotides: TGTGCCAGCAGTTATACGGGACAGGGGGTCAGGGATACGCAGTATTTT.

In this sample, this clone turned up once. The chain uses TRBV13 and TRBJ2-1, with TRBD2 identical over 7 bases. Germline V CDR1 and CDR2: PRHDT, FYEKMQ (reference sequence). This CDR3 contains 16 residues. V was pared by 6 bases and J by 6 bases, with 14 bases of the junction left unmatched. CDR3 sequence reads: CASSRGGGILRNEQFF. CDR3 in DNA: TGTGCCAGCAGTCGCGGGGGAGGGATCCTTCGCAATGAGCAGTTCTTC.